This T cell receptor beta chain was recorded in a study of molecular identifiers for immune sequencing clone quantification (dated by TCRdb to 2016 to 2018). Some background on the complete study: In a replicate experiment, RNA from around 18,000 or 91,000 naive CD8 T cells was split into five aliquots, four of which were sequenced. This methods study used CD8 T cells to benchmark TCR RNA copy counting and molecular-identifier clustering-based TCR repertoire sequencing (MIDCIRS).

Libraries of naive CD8 T cells were built from approximately 20,000 to 1,000,000 sorted cells, with 10%, 30% or 50% of the purified RNA used. Naive CD8 T cells, defined as CD8+CD4-CCR7+CD45RA+, were FACS-sorted into RLT Plus buffer on a BD FACSAria II. More than 8 TCR copies' worth of Jurkat RNA were spiked into roughly 19,000-1,000,000 naive CD8 T cell samples to test detection sensitivity. Enrichment of CD8 T cells was performed with RosetteSep CD8+ T Cell Enrichment Cocktail and Ficoll-Paque, after which ACK red cell lysis was carried out. The library relied on PCR. TCRdb records Illumina HiSeq 4000 as the sequencer. Preparation of bulk TCR libraries followed a previously described approach, with the TCR primers listed in Table S5. Purification of total RNA was performed with the Qiagen AllPrep DNA/RNA kit. Reads from multiple sequencing runs of the same library were pooled before analysis. As for the authors' bioinformatics: Reads were retained only if their TCR constant sequence matched exactly, and those retained reads were trimmed to 150 nt and grouped according to their 12-nt molecular barcodes. Within each barcode group, reads were sub-clustered at a 15% Levenshtein threshold, and quality-weighted consensus sequences were built per RNA molecule. Non-functional sequences were excluded, and lower-count sequences lying one edit away from another sequence were also excluded. Based on fitting two negative binomial distributions, any barcode sub-cluster with under 20% of the maximum read count was discarded. The public reads were reprocessed in TCRdb via fastp at Q25 and MiXCR, keeping in-frame beta chains. Each CDR3 protein gets just one entry, which takes the most common genes and DNA from the rows behind it. These V and J calls derive from TCRdb rather than the authors' analysis. This sample gives about 640,000 distinct CDR3 sequences in total; about 20% of them show up just once. Roughly 0.85% of the sample is taken by the ten largest.

Reading the germline V gene (reference sequence) gives CDR1 SEHNR and CDR2 FQNEAQ. Relative to germline, V is 2 bases shorter and J is 4 bases shorter, with 15 bases between their ends. From the cysteine through the phenylalanine, the CDR3 covers 17 amino acids. Just CDR3 DNA is preserved here, 51 bases in frame from base 1. This clonotype has at least ten counts. This receptor's antigen is unknown. Base quality data are lacking; no much larger clone is found one base away. Here is what the overall study found, with its caveats: Identical TCR molecules sharing a barcode could cause highly expanded clone sizes to be underestimated. In CMV-specific effector cells, over 98% of molecules were held by clones above 20 RNA copies, whereas under 1% of molecules were held by such clones in naive cells. The naive libraries included spiked-in Jurkat TCR RNA (around 9 copies' worth), and this Jurkat TCR RNA is not part of the donor repertoire. Modeling indicated around 3 TCR RNA copies recovered per cell, compared with around 10 by digital PCR, which implies a capture efficiency of approximately 30%. When barcode sub-clustering was left out, chimeric consensus sequences inflated TCR diversity, with chimeras reaching as high as 47%. Even against a background of some 920,000 naive CD8 T cells, spiked-in Jurkat TCR RNA amounting to a single cell's worth was reported to be detectable.

The rearranged segments are TRBV7-9 and TRBJ2-6; the D gene is perhaps TRBD1 or TRBD2, each of them matching over 5 bases. Material: naive CD8+ T cells from blood, with Jurkat cell RNA spiked in. This specimen's cell subset or site label, interpreted: FACS-sorted CD8+CD4-CCR7+CD45RA+ naive T cells. The TCR comes from a human donor in good health. Some libraries in this study had Jurkat cell RNA spiked in. The CDR3 region reads CASSLLVKGTGANVLTF. The DNA is as follows: TGTGCCAGCAGCTTATTGGTCAAGGGGACGGGGGCCAACGTCCTGACTTTC.